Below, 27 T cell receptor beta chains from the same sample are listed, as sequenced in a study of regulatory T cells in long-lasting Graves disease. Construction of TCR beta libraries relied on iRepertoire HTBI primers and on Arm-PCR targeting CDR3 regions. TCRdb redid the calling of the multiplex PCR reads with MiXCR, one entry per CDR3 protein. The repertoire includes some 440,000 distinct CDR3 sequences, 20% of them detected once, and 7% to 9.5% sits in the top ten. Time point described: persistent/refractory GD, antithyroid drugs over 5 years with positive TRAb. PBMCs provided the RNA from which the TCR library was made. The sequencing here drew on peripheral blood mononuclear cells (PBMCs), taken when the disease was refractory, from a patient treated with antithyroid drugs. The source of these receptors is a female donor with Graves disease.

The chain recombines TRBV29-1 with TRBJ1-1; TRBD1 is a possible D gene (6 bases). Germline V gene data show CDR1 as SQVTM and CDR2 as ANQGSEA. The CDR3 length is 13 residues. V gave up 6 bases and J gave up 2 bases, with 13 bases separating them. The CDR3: CSVKGGFNTEAFF. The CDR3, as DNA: TGCAGCGTAAAAGGGGGTTTCAACACTGAAGCTTTCTTT.

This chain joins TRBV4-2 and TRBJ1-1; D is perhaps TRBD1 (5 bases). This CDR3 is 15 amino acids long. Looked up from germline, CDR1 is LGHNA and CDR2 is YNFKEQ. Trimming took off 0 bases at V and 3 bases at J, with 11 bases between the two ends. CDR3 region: CASSQDIQGHTEAFF. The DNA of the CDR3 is TGTGCCAGCAGCCAAGATATCCAGGGCCACACTGAAGCTTTCTTT.

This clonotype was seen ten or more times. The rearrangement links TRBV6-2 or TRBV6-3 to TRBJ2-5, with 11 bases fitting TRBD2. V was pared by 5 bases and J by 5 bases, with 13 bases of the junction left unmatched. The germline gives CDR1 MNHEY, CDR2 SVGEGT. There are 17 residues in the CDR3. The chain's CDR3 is CASSDPNSGRAAETQYF. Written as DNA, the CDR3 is TGTGCCAGCAGTGACCCGAATAGCGGGAGGGCCGCCGAGACCCAGTACTTC.

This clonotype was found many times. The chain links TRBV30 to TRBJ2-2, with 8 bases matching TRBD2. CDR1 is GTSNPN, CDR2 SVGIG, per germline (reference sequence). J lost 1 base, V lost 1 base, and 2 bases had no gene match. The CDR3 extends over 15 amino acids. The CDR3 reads CAWSGLAGNTGELFF. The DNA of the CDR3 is TGTGCCTGGAGTGGGCTAGCGGGGAACACCGGGGAGCTGTTTTTT.

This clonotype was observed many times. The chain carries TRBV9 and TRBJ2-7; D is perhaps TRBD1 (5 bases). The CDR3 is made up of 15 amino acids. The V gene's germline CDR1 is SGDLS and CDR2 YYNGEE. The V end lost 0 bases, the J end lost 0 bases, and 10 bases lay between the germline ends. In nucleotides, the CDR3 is TGTGCCAGCAGCGTAGGACAGTCGAGCTCCTACGAGCAGTACTTC. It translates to CASSVGQSSSYEQYF.

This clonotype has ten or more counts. The CDR3 DNA reads TGTGCCAGCAGCTCCATATCCTCTAGCAATCAGCCCCAGCATTTT. Protein sequence: CASSSISSSNQPQHF. This sequence joins TRBV7-2 and TRBJ1-5; no definite D call. V shed 4 bases and J shed 0 bases, with 10 bases lying between them. CDR3 length equals 15 residues. CDR1 and CDR2 (germline): SGHTA, FQGNSA.

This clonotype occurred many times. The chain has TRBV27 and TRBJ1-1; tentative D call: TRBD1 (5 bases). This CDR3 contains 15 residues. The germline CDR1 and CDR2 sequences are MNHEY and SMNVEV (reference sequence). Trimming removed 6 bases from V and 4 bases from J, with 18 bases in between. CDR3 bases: TGTGCCAGCAGACCTATACTGGGGGGTTTCACTGAAGCTTTCTTT. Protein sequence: CASRPILGGFTEAFF.

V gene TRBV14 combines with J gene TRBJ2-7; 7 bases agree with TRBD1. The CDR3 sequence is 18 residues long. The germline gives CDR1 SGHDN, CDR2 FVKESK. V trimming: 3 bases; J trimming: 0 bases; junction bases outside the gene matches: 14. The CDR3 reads CASSQAKGTAPNSYEQYF. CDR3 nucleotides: TGTGCCAGCAGCCAGGCGAAAGGGACAGCCCCTAACTCCTACGAGCAGTACTTC.

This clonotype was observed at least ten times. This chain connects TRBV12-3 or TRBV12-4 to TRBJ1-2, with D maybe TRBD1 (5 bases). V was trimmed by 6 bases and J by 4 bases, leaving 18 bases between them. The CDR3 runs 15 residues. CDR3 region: CASSPLLGDSYGYTF. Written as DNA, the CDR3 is TGTGCCAGCAGCCCTCTTCTTGGCGACAGCTATGGCTACACCTTC.

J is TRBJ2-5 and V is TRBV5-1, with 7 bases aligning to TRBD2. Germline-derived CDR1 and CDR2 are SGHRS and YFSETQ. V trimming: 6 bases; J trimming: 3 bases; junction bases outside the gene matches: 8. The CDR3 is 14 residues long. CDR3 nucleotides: TGCGCCAGCACCCACCGGGACTACGAAGAGACCCAGTACTTC. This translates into CASTHRDYEETQYF.

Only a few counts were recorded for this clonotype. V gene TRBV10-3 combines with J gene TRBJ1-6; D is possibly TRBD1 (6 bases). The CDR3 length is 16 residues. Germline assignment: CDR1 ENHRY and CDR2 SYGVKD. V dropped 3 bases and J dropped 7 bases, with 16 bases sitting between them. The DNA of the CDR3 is TGTGCCATCAGTGATCTCGGCAGGGGTGGAAATTCACCCCTCCACTTT. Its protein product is CAISDLGRGGNSPLHF.

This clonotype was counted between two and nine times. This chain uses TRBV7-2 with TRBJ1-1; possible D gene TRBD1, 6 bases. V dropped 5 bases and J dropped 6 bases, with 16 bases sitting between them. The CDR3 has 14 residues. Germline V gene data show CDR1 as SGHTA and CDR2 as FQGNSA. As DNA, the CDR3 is TGTGCCAGCAGCCCCCGCGGGGGCGAGCCTGAAGCTTTCTTT. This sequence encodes CASSPRGGEPEAFF.

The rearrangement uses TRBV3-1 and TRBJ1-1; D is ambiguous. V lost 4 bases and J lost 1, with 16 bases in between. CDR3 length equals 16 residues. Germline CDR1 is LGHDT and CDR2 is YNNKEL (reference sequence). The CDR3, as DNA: TGTGCCAGCAGCCGAGCACAGAGCGCCACGAACACTGAAGCTTTCTTT. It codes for CASSRAQSATNTEAFF.

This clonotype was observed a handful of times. This CDR3 is CASSLDTSGPVELFF. The CDR3 bases are TGCGCCAGCAGCTTGGATACTAGCGGGCCTGTGGAGCTGTTTTTT. The chain combines TRBV5-1 with TRBJ2-2, with 9 nucleotides matching TRBD2. This CDR3 contains 15 residues. The V segment lost 0 bases and the J segment 10 bases; nucleotides outside the gene matches: 7. Germline CDR1 is SGHRS and CDR2 is YFSETQ.

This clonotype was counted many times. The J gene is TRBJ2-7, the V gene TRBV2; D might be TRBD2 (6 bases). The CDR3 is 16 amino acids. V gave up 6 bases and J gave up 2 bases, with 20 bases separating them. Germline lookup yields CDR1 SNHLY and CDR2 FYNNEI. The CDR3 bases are TGTGCCAGCAGCGCCCTGGTGGGGCGGGGAACCTACGAGCAGTACTTC. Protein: CASSALVGRGTYEQYF.

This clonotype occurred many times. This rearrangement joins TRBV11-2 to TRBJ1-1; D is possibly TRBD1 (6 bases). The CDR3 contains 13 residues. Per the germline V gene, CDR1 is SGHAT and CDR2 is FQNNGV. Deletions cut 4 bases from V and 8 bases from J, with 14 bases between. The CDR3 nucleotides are TGTGCCAGCAGCTCGGCCGGACAGAGAGAAGCTTTCTTT. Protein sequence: CASSSAGQREAFF. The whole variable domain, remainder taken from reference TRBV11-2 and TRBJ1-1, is EAGVAQSPRYKIIEKRQSVAFWCNPISGHATLYWYQQILGQGPKLLIQFQNNGVVDDSQLPKDRFSAERLKGVDSTLKIQPAKLEDSAVYLCASSSAGQREAFFGQGTRLTVV.

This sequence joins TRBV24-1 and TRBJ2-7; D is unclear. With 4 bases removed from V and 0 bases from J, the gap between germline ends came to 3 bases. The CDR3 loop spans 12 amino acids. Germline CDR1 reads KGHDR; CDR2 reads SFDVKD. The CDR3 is CATSDDSYEQYF. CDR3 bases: TGTGCCACCAGTGACGACTCCTACGAGCAGTACTTC.

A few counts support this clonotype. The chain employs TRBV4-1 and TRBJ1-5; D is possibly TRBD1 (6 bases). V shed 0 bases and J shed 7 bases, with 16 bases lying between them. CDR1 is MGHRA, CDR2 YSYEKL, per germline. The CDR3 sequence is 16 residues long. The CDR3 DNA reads TGCGCCAGCAGCCAAGACTTCCCAGGGGTGAAGCAGCCCCAGCATTTT. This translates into CASSQDFPGVKQPQHF.

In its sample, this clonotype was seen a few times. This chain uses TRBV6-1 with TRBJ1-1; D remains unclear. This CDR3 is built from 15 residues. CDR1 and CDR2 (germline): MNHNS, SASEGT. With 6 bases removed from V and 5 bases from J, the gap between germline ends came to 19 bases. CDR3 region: CASRIAGALATEAFF. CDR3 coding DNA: TGTGCCAGCAGAATCGCCGGTGCTCTGGCGACTGAAGCTTTCTTT.

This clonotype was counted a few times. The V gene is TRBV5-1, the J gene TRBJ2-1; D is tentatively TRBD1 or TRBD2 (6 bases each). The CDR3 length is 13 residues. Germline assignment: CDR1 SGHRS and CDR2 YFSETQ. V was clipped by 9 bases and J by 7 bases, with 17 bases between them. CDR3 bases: TGCGCCACCTCGAGGGGGGCGGTTAATGAGCAGTTCTTC. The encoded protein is CATSRGAVNEQFF.

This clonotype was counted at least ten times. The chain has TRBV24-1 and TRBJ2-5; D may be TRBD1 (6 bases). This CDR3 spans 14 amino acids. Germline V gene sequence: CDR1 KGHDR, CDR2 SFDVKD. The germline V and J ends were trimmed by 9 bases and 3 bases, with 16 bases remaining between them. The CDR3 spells CATDPGTQKETQYF. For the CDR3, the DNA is TGTGCCACCGATCCCGGGACACAAAAAGAGACCCAGTACTTC.

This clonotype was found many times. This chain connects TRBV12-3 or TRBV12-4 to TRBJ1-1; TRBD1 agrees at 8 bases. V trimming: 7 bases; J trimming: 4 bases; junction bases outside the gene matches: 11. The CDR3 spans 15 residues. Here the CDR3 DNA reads TGTGCCAGCAAAACTACAGGGGGATGGGGCACTGAAGCTTTCTTT. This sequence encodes CASKTTGGWGTEAFF.

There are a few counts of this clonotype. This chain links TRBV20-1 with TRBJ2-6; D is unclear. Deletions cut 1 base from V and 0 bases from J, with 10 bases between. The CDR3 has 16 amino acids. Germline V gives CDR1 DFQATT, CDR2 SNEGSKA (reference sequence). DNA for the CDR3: TGCAGTGCTAGAGTCCAGACCGGCTCTGGGGCCAACGTCCTGACTTTC. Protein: CSARVQTGSGANVLTF.

CDR3 region: CASSFDSAGRDEQFF. The CDR3 DNA reads as TGTGCCAGCAGCTTCGACTCGGCAGGGAGGGATGAGCAGTTCTTC. J is TRBJ2-1 and V is TRBV7-3; TRBD2 agrees at 7 bases. V was pared by 3 bases and J by 8 bases, with 10 bases of the junction left unmatched. From germline, CDR1 is SGHTA and CDR2 FQGTGA. The CDR3 is made up of 15 amino acids.

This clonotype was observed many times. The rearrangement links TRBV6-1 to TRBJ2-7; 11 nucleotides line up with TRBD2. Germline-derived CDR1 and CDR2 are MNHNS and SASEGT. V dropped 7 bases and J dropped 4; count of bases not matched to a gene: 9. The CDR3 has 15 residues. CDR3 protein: CASNFKTSGVYEQYF. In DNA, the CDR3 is TGTGCCAGCAACTTCAAGACTAGCGGGGTTTACGAGCAGTACTTC.

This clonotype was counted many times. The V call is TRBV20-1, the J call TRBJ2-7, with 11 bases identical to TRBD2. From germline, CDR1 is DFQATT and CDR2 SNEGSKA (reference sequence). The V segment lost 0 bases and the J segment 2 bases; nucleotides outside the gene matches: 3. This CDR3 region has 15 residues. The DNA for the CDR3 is TGCAGTGCTAGAGACGGTAGCGGGAGGGCCTACGAGCAGTACTTC. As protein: CSARDGSGRAYEQYF.

As DNA, the CDR3 is TGTGCCAGCAGCCAGGGCGAAAGATCCTACGAGCAGTACTTC. Its protein product is CASSQGERSYEQYF. The chain joins TRBV4-2 to TRBJ2-7; no reliable D call. Germline V gives CDR1 LGHNA, CDR2 YNFKEQ. This CDR3 comprises 14 residues. Trimming removed 3 bases at V and 1 base at J, with 10 bases between.